The rows below give T cell receptor beta chains drawn from one sample of a study of shared clonotypes between healthy human individuals. Clones were sequenced by immunoSEQ multiplex PCR, and TCRdb holds only the in-frame ones, with some missing. The table records some 1,100,000 clones, 70% to 80% of them present only once. Sequencing was performed on memory CD4+ T cells from PBMCs. These receptors were obtained from a man aged 18-30 years in good health. Some clones in this sample may be carry-over from other donors' samples. CDR3s include the opening cysteine and the closing phenylalanine or tryptophan. Fields, in order: CDR3 protein, CDR3 DNA, V gene, D gene, clone size, J gene. The D gene is left open where the match is weak. Only part of the rows carry a size: once, few, many, or a class if the clone is expanded.

CDR3 protein: CASSDTGGTEAFF; CDR3 DNA: TGCGCCAGCAGCGACACAGGGGGCACTGAAGCTTTCTTT; V gene: TRBV5-1; D gene: TRBD1; clone size: NA; J gene: TRBJ1-1
CDR3 protein: CASSYGGSQPQHF; CDR3 DNA: TGTGCCAGCAGTTACGGGGGAAGTCAGCCCCAGCATTTT; V gene: TRBV6-6; D gene: NA; clone size: few; J gene: TRBJ1-5
CDR3 protein: CASKLSPENTEAFF; CDR3 DNA: TGCGCCAGCAAATTATCCCCAGAGAACACTGAAGCTTTCTTT; V gene: TRBV5-1; D gene: NA; clone size: NA; J gene: TRBJ1-1
CDR3 protein: CASSPNQETQYF; CDR3 DNA: TGTGCCAGCTCACCGAACCAAGAGACCCAGTACTTC; V gene: TRBV18; D gene: NA; clone size: few; J gene: TRBJ2-5
CDR3 protein: CSVAQGANYGYTF; CDR3 DNA: TGCAGCGTTGCACAGGGGGCTAACTATGGCTACACCTTC; V gene: TRBV29-1; D gene: TRBD1; clone size: NA; J gene: TRBJ1-2
CDR3 protein: CASSLAGGGTGSGANVLTF; CDR3 DNA: TGTGCCAGCAGCTTGGCGGGGGGAGGAACAGGCTCTGGGGCCAACGTCCTGACTTTC; V gene: TRBV5-6; D gene: TRBD2; clone size: NA; J gene: TRBJ2-6
CDR3 protein: CASSQGGSGNEKLFF; CDR3 DNA: TGTGCCAGCAGCCAAGGTGGCAGTGGTAATGAAAAACTGTTTTTT; V gene: TRBV4-2; D gene: NA; clone size: NA; J gene: TRBJ1-4
CDR3 protein: CASSFLGPYQPQHF; CDR3 DNA: TGTGCCAGCAGTTTTCTGGGGCCCTATCAGCCCCAGCATTTT; V gene: TRBV28; D gene: NA; clone size: NA; J gene: TRBJ1-5
CDR3 protein: CASSLGLSKYNEQFF; CDR3 DNA: TGTGCCAGCAGCCTCGGCTTATCTAAATACAATGAGCAGTTCTTC; V gene: TRBV7-8; D gene: NA; clone size: NA; J gene: TRBJ2-1
CDR3 protein: CASRPHAQAGGYEQYF; CDR3 DNA: TGTGCAAGTCGCCCACACGCCCAAGCGGGAGGGTACGAGCAGTACTTC; V gene: TRBV12-2; D gene: NA; clone size: NA; J gene: TRBJ2-7
CDR3 protein: CASSRGRQGNSYNEQFF; CDR3 DNA: TGTGCCAGCAGCAGGGGAAGGCAGGGTAACTCCTACAATGAGCAGTTCTTC; V gene: TRBV5-6; D gene: NA; clone size: NA; J gene: TRBJ2-1
CDR3 protein: CASSRYPRPYTEAFF; CDR3 DNA: TGTGCCAGCAGTCGTTACCCCAGACCTTACACTGAAGCTTTCTTT; V gene: TRBV5-8; D gene: NA; clone size: NA; J gene: TRBJ1-1
CDR3 protein: CASSPIGGNTEAFF; CDR3 DNA: TGTGCCAGCAGCCCCATAGGGGGGAACACTGAAGCTTTCTTT; V gene: TRBV9; D gene: NA; clone size: once; J gene: TRBJ1-1
CDR3 protein: CASSQEYRAYGYTF; CDR3 DNA: TGCGCCAGCAGCCAAGAATATAGGGCCTATGGCTACACCTTC; V gene: TRBV4-3; D gene: NA; clone size: NA; J gene: TRBJ1-2
CDR3 protein: CASSEAWTSGRGTDTQYF; CDR3 DNA: TGTGCCAGCAGTGAAGCCTGGACTAGCGGGCGCGGTACAGATACGCAGTATTTT; V gene: TRBV2; D gene: TRBD2; clone size: NA; J gene: TRBJ2-3
CDR3 protein: CSVDSGGNTQYF; CDR3 DNA: TGCAGCGTTGATTCGGGGGGAAATACGCAGTATTTT; V gene: TRBV29-1; D gene: TRBD2; clone size: NA; J gene: TRBJ2-3
CDR3 protein: CASIYQGLSTEAFF; CDR3 DNA: TGTGCCAGTATCTATCAGGGGCTAAGCACTGAAGCTTTCTTT; V gene: TRBV28; D gene: NA; clone size: NA; J gene: TRBJ1-1
CDR3 protein: CASSLPGKSKTDTQYF; CDR3 DNA: TGTGCCAGCAGCTTGCCGGGGAAGAGTAAGACAGATACGCAGTATTTT; V gene: TRBV7-7; D gene: NA; clone size: NA; J gene: TRBJ2-3
CDR3 protein: CASSSTGTGGTEAFF; CDR3 DNA: TGTGCCAGCAGCTCAACCGGGACAGGGGGAACTGAAGCTTTCTTT; V gene: TRBV5-4; D gene: TRBD1; clone size: NA; J gene: TRBJ1-1
CDR3 protein: CASNDPGSTSSYEQYF; CDR3 DNA: TGTGCCAGCAACGACCCCGGATCGACTAGCTCCTACGAGCAGTACTTC; V gene: TRBV2; D gene: NA; clone size: NA; J gene: TRBJ2-7
CDR3 protein: CASSGAGRETQYF; CDR3 DNA: TGTGCCAGCAGTGGGGCTGGGAGAGAGACCCAGTACTTC; V gene: TRBV25-1; D gene: NA; clone size: NA; J gene: TRBJ2-5
CDR3 protein: CASSGTGGAGGYTF; CDR3 DNA: TGCGCCAGCAGCGGAACAGGGGGCGCGGGAGGCTACACCTTC; V gene: TRBV5-1; D gene: TRBD1; clone size: NA; J gene: TRBJ1-2
CDR3 protein: CANAGRSGGYTF; CDR3 DNA: TGTGCCAATGCTGGCAGATCGGGGGGCTACACCTTC; V gene: TRBV2; D gene: NA; clone size: many; J gene: TRBJ1-2
CDR3 protein: CASTDKVYGYTF; CDR3 DNA: TGTGCCAGTACCGATAAGGTCTATGGCTACACCTTC; V gene: TRBV19; D gene: NA; clone size: NA; J gene: TRBJ1-2
CDR3 protein: CASSLDPVQGTQYF; CDR3 DNA: TGTGCCAGCAGCTTGGATCCGGTCCAGGGGACCCAGTACTTC; V gene: TRBV5-4; D gene: NA; clone size: few; J gene: TRBJ2-5
CDR3 protein: CASGEGPLSYNEQFF; CDR3 DNA: TGTGCCAGCGGTGAGGGTCCCCTCTCCTACAATGAGCAGTTCTTC; V gene: TRBV9; D gene: NA; clone size: NA; J gene: TRBJ2-1
CDR3 protein: CASSQGPLLANYGYTF; CDR3 DNA: TGCGCCAGCAGCCAAGGTCCCCTCCTTGCTAACTATGGCTACACCTTC; V gene: TRBV4-1; D gene: NA; clone size: NA; J gene: TRBJ1-2
CDR3 protein: CASTLGAGGLNEQYF; CDR3 DNA: TGTGCCAGCACCCTAGGGGCGGGAGGGTTGAACGAGCAGTACTTC; V gene: TRBV11-2; D gene: TRBD2; clone size: many; J gene: TRBJ2-7
CDR3 protein: CASSVAGGSDYEQYF; CDR3 DNA: TGTGCCAGCAGCGTAGCTGGAGGTAGCGACTACGAGCAGTACTTC; V gene: TRBV9; D gene: NA; clone size: NA; J gene: TRBJ2-7
CDR3 protein: CACKATSGQYNEQFF; CDR3 DNA: TGTGCCTGCAAGGCGACTAGCGGGCAGTACAATGAGCAGTTCTTC; V gene: TRBV30; D gene: TRBD2; clone size: NA; J gene: TRBJ2-1
CDR3 protein: CAWSQAVGWAFF; CDR3 DNA: TGTGCCTGGAGTCAGGCAGTCGGGTGGGCTTTCTTT; V gene: TRBV30; D gene: NA; clone size: few; J gene: TRBJ1-1
CDR3 protein: CASSSPSRPRELFF; CDR3 DNA: TGTGCCAGCAGCTCCCCCTCTAGGCCGAGGGAGCTGTTTTTT; V gene: TRBV11-2; D gene: NA; clone size: NA; J gene: TRBJ2-2
CDR3 protein: CASSIGNTEAFF; CDR3 DNA: TGTGCCAGTAGTATTGGCAACACTGAAGCTTTCTTT; V gene: TRBV19; D gene: NA; clone size: NA; J gene: TRBJ1-1
CDR3 protein: CASSFRDRDYEQYF; CDR3 DNA: TGTGCCAGCAGCTTTCGGGACAGGGACTACGAGCAGTACTTC; V gene: TRBV7-8; D gene: TRBD1; clone size: NA; J gene: TRBJ2-7
CDR3 protein: CASRPPGSSYNEQFF; CDR3 DNA: TGTGCCAGCAGACCCCCGGGGAGCTCCTACAATGAGCAGTTCTTC; V gene: TRBV7-9; D gene: NA; clone size: NA; J gene: TRBJ2-1
CDR3 protein: CASSQGANSGANVLTF; CDR3 DNA: TGCGCCAGCAGTCAAGGGGCCAACTCTGGGGCCAACGTCCTGACTTTC; V gene: TRBV5-1; D gene: NA; clone size: NA; J gene: TRBJ2-6
CDR3 protein: CASSPSGGGSYNEQFF; CDR3 DNA: TGTGCCAGCAGCCCCAGTGGGGGGGGTTCCTACAATGAGCAGTTCTTC; V gene: TRBV9; D gene: TRBD2; clone size: NA; J gene: TRBJ2-1
CDR3 protein: CASLRPRGSGETQYF; CDR3 DNA: TGTGCCAGCTTACGACCGCGGGGTAGCGGAGAGACCCAGTACTTC; V gene: TRBV28; D gene: NA; clone size: few; J gene: TRBJ2-5
CDR3 protein: CASSPQGAAPKTQYF; CDR3 DNA: TGTGCCAGCAGTCCTCAGGGGGCGGCCCCCAAGACCCAGTACTTC; V gene: TRBV7-2; D gene: TRBD1; clone size: NA; J gene: TRBJ2-5
CDR3 protein: CASSSNSGSTDTQYF; CDR3 DNA: TGTGCCAGCAGCTCGAATAGCGGGAGCACAGATACGCAGTATTTT; V gene: TRBV11-3; D gene: TRBD2; clone size: NA; J gene: TRBJ2-3
CDR3 protein: CASSPTGTSGVLEQFF; CDR3 DNA: TGCGCCAGCAGTCCAACAGGGACTAGCGGGGTACTCGAGCAGTTCTTC; V gene: TRBV5-1; D gene: TRBD2; clone size: NA; J gene: TRBJ2-1
CDR3 protein: CASSPLGLTVAQHF; CDR3 DNA: TGTGCCAGCAGTCCCCTTGGACTAACCGTGGCCCAGCATTTT; V gene: TRBV27; D gene: NA; clone size: NA; J gene: TRBJ1-5